These 32 T cell receptor beta chains share one sample of origin, sequenced in a study of Graves' ophthalmopathy and Graves' hyperthyroidism. For repertoire sequencing, the TCR beta CDR3 regions were amplified from RNA transcripts. Second-round multiplex PCR came after first-round RT-PCR with HTBI primers. Via MiXCR, TCRdb re-called the multiplex PCR reads, giving one row per CDR3 protein. The sample holds some 400,000 distinct CDR3 sequences, about 18% seen once. Sequencing was done on a sample of peripheral blood. The receptors stem from a woman aged 18 to 35 with Graves' ophthalmopathy.

This clonotype was counted many times. The chain combines TRBV30 with TRBJ2-7; 10 bases are shared with TRBD2. The CDR3 contains 13 residues. The junction had 5 bases not matched to a gene; V was cut back by 4 bases and J by 5 bases. Looked up from germline, CDR1 is GTSNPN and CDR2 is SVGIG (reference sequence). The CDR3 loop is CAWNPGLANEQYF. The DNA for the CDR3 is TGTGCCTGGAATCCGGGACTAGCGAACGAGCAGTACTTC.

This clonotype was counted between two and nine times. This rearrangement joins TRBV7-2 to TRBJ1-5; D may be TRBD1 (5 bases). Trimming took 4 bases from V and 7 from J, leaving 17 bases between them. Germline lookup yields CDR1 SGHTA and CDR2 FQGNSA. The CDR3 has 15 amino acids. The CDR3 spells CASSSRGGRIQPQHF. The CDR3 DNA is TGTGCCAGCAGCTCCCGGGGGGGTAGGATCCAGCCCCAGCATTTT.

This clonotype was picked up many times. This chain connects TRBV27 to TRBJ1-5; D gene uncertain. The V end lost 5 bases, the J end lost 6 bases, and 14 bases lay between the germline ends. This CDR3 is 14 amino acids long. Germline CDR1 MNHEY, CDR2 SMNVEV (reference sequence). CDR3 sequence (DNA): TGTGCCAGCAGTCCCCTCGGGGAGGGTCAGCCCCAGCATTTT. The encoded protein is CASSPLGEGQPQHF.

Many counts were recorded for this clonotype. This sequence joins TRBV12-3 or TRBV12-4 and TRBJ1-1, with TRBD1 matching over 10 bases. The V gene end was trimmed by 0 bases and the J gene end by 3 bases; junction bases not matched to a gene: 4. This CDR3 contains 16 residues. CDR3 nucleotides: TGTGCCAGCAGTTTAGCTATCGGACAGGGGGACACTGAAGCTTTCTTT. It translates to CASSLAIGQGDTEAFF.

The sample holds many counts of this clonotype. This chain uses TRBV30 with TRBJ1-2; D is unresolved. Trimming cost V 3 bases and J 8 bases, with 16 bases left between them. The V gene's germline CDR1 is GTSNPN and CDR2 SVGIG (reference sequence). The CDR3 runs to 13 residues. The CDR3, as DNA: TGTGCCTGGAGCCCCTCCCTAGCTGCGGGCTACACCTTC. Its protein product is CAWSPSLAAGYTF.

There are many counts of this clonotype. This chain uses TRBV7-8 with TRBJ2-2; D gene ambiguous. From germline, CDR1 is SGHVS and CDR2 FQNEAQ. The CDR3 is made up of 15 amino acids. V shed 5 bases and J shed 4 bases, with 14 bases lying between them. This CDR3 is CASSPSAPGTGELFF. CDR3 bases: TGTGCCAGCAGCCCCTCCGCCCCAGGCACCGGGGAGCTGTTTTTT.

This clonotype was seen ten or more times. J is TRBJ2-5 and V is TRBV7-9, with a weak D call TRBD1 (6 bases). Trimming cost V 11 bases and J 3 bases, with 13 bases left between them. The germline CDR1 and CDR2 sequences are SEHNR and FQNEAQ (reference sequence). This CDR3 contains 12 residues. Here the CDR3 reads CAAQPGEETQYF. CDR3 coding DNA: TGTGCCGCCCAACCAGGGGAAGAGACCCAGTACTTC.

This clonotype was counted many times. The chain carries TRBV7-8 and TRBJ1-1; D gene unclear. Looked up from germline, CDR1 is SGHVS and CDR2 is FQNEAQ. V was shortened by 2 bases and J by 9 bases, with 16 bases between the two germline ends. CDR3 length: 14 amino acids. CDR3 region: CASSLSRTARKAFF. The CDR3 nucleotides read TGTGCCAGCAGCTTATCAAGGACGGCAAGGAAAGCTTTCTTT.

This clonotype showed up many times. The chain is built from TRBV6-1 and TRBJ1-3; D not resolved. CDR1 and CDR2 from the germline V gene are MNHNS and SASEGT. The length of the CDR3 is 11 residues. With 6 bases removed from V and 3 bases from J, the gap between germline ends came to 3 bases. In DNA, the CDR3 is TGTGCCAGCAGGAGTGGAAACACCATATATTTT. The encoded protein is CASRSGNTIYF.

The chain is built from TRBV29-1 and TRBJ2-3; 11 bases map to TRBD2. Trimming cost V 4 bases and J 4 bases; bases outside gene matches: 13. CDR3 size: 17 residues. Per germline, CDR1 SQVTM and CDR2 ANQGSEA. The CDR3 region has the DNA TGCAGCGTTGGGGCTGTGCTAGCGGGAGGTGGGCCAGATACGCAGTATTTT. This encodes CSVGAVLAGGGPDTQYF.

This clonotype was observed at least ten times. For the CDR3, the DNA is TGTGCCAGCAGCGTTAAAGCGGGGGGTGTCGCTTTCTTT. Its protein product is CASSVKAGGVAFF. This rearrangement joins TRBV7-2 to TRBJ1-1; possible D gene TRBD1, 5 bases. This CDR3 region has 13 residues. Germline V gene lookup returns CDR1 SGHTA and CDR2 FQGNSA. Trimming stripped 5 bases from V and 11 bases from J, with 18 bases between.

This clonotype was recorded many times. V gene TRBV7-8 combines with J gene TRBJ2-7, with no clear D. V was clipped by 7 bases and J by 2 bases, with 18 bases between them. This CDR3 is 15 amino acids long. In germline, CDR1 is SGHVS, CDR2 FQNEAQ. Here the CDR3 DNA reads TGTGCCAGCACCGAACCCCAAAAAGGTGCCTACGAGCAGTACTTC. This translates into CASTEPQKGAYEQYF.

This clonotype showed up many times. In DNA, the CDR3 is TGTGCCTGGAGCAGGGATTCTTACGAGCAGTACTTC. Translating gives CAWSRDSYEQYF. The V gene is TRBV30, the J gene TRBJ2-7; D is perhaps TRBD1 (5 bases). The germline V gene has CDR1 GTSNPN and CDR2 SVGIG (reference sequence). CDR3 length: 12 residues. V lost 3 bases and J lost 4, with 10 bases in between.

This clonotype was counted ten times or more. The chain joins TRBV28 to TRBJ1-5; D gene unclear. The CDR3 is 11 residues long. The germline V gene has CDR1 MDHEN and CDR2 SYDVKM. V shed 6 bases and J shed 9 bases, with 9 bases lying between them. The chain's CDR3 is CASSAAWPQHF. In nucleotides, the CDR3 is TGTGCCAGCAGCGCCGCGTGGCCCCAGCATTTT. Drawing the rest from reference TRBV28 and TRBJ1-5, the complete variable domain is DVKVTQSSRYLVKRTGEKVFLECVQDMDHENMFWYRQDPGLGLRLIYFSYDVKMKEKGDIPEGYSVSREKKERFSLILESASTNQTSMYLCASSAAWPQHFGDGTRLSIL.

This clonotype came up many times. V usage is TRBV20-1 and J usage is TRBJ2-4, with D tentatively TRBD1 or TRBD2 (5 bases each). The CDR3 consists of 12 residues. Germline-derived CDR1 and CDR2 are DFQATT and SNEGSKA (reference sequence). Trimming removed 3 bases at V and 8 bases at J, with 11 bases between. CDR3 sequence reads: CSARKTADIQYF. The CDR3 DNA reads TGCAGTGCTAGGAAGACAGCGGACATTCAGTACTTC.

This clonotype was observed many times. The chain employs TRBV6-1 and TRBJ2-7; D unresolved. Germline V gene lookup returns CDR1 MNHNS and CDR2 SASEGT. Trimming left V 6 bases short and J 2 bases short, with 8 bases between. The CDR3 is made up of 12 amino acids. This CDR3 reads CASRHKTYEQYF. CDR3 bases: TGTGCCAGCAGGCATAAGACCTACGAGCAGTACTTC.

This clonotype was counted ten times or more. Germline is not matched at one junction end, which may reflect a read error. The chain has TRBV29-1 and TRBJ1-6, with 11 bases lining up with TRBD1. In germline, CDR1 is SQVTM, CDR2 ANQGSEA. This CDR3 is 13 amino acids long. CDR3 bases: TGCAGCGCCAGGACAGGGGGCAGTTCACCCCTCCGCTTT. Residues: CSARTGGSSPLRF.

Many counts were recorded for this clonotype. The chain carries TRBV30 and TRBJ2-7; D remains ambiguous. CDR3 length: 12 residues. V was trimmed by 5 bases and J by 1 base, leaving 9 bases between them. Germline V lookup: CDR1 GTSNPN, CDR2 SVGIG (reference sequence). The CDR3 bases are TGTGCCTGGTCAAAAGCTTCCTACGAGCAGTACTTC. It codes for CAWSKASYEQYF.

The sample holds many counts of this clonotype. This rearrangement joins TRBV12-3 or TRBV12-4 to TRBJ2-4; no clear D gene. The CDR3 has 15 amino acids. Trimming cost V 1 base and J 0 bases, with 7 bases left between them. The CDR3 coding sequence is TGTGCCAGCAGTTTAGGGGATCTAGCCAAAAACATTCAGTACTTC. This codes for CASSLGDLAKNIQYF.

This clonotype was counted many times. J is TRBJ2-7 and V is TRBV7-9; D is possibly TRBD2 (5 bases). The V gene's germline CDR1 is SEHNR and CDR2 FQNEAQ (reference sequence). The CDR3 is 12 residues long. The ends were cut back, 5 bases at V and 13 bases at J, with 18 bases in the middle. The DNA for the CDR3 is TGTGCCAGCAGCCTCGGACGAGGGTCTAGATACTTC. Protein: CASSLGRGSRYF.

This clonotype has ten or more counts. The rearrangement joins TRBV12-3 or TRBV12-4 to TRBJ2-7; D possibly corresponds to TRBD2 (7 bases). V was cut by 1 base and J by 7 bases, with 17 bases left in between. This CDR3 is built from 15 residues. CDR3 in amino acids: CASSLDLAGAGEQYF. For the CDR3, the DNA is TGTGCCAGCAGTTTAGATCTTGCGGGGGCCGGAGAGCAGTACTTC.

This clonotype was seen at least ten times. The gene calls are TRBV11-2 and TRBJ2-7, with a possible D match to TRBD2 (6 bases). V dropped 5 bases and J dropped 1 base, with 18 bases sitting between them. This CDR3 has 16 residues. Germline V gene data show CDR1 as SGHAT and CDR2 as FQNNGV. DNA for the CDR3: TGTGCCAGCAGCCCGATCCCCGGGACTGAATCCTACGAGCAGTACTTC. Translated, it gives CASSPIPGTESYEQYF.

The table lists this clonotype with many counts. V and J are TRBV3-1 and TRBJ1-6, with TRBD1 matching over 7 bases. The V gene end was trimmed by 0 bases and the J gene end by 12 bases; junction bases not matched to a gene: 8. CDR3 size: 15 residues. Germline V CDR1 and CDR2: LGHDT, YNNKEL (reference sequence). This CDR3 is CASSQEGGGTLPLHF. DNA for the CDR3: TGTGCCAGCAGCCAAGAAGGGGGCGGGACCCTACCCCTCCACTTT.

This clonotype was counted at least ten times. V and J are TRBV7-9 and TRBJ2-5; no definite D call. Trimming pared 10 bases from V and 4 bases from J, leaving 10 bases between. Germline CDR1 SEHNR, CDR2 FQNEAQ (reference sequence). This CDR3 spans 11 amino acids. CDR3 nucleotide sequence: TGTGCCACCCAAGAAGGAGAGACCCAGTACTTC. Amino acids: CATQEGETQYF.

This clonotype was recorded many times. The V gene is TRBV6-5, the J gene TRBJ2-7; TRBD1 or TRBD2 may be the D gene (6 bases each). Germline lookup yields CDR1 MNHEY and CDR2 SVGAGI. This CDR3 region has 15 residues. Between the trimmed V and J ends, which lost 2 bases and 0 bases, there was a span of 11 bases. The CDR3 sequence is CASSYGGTPSYEQYF. CDR3 nucleotide sequence: TGTGCCAGCAGTTACGGAGGGACACCCTCCTACGAGCAGTACTTC.

Ten or more counts support this clonotype. This chain uses TRBV5-1 with TRBJ2-5; tentatively, D is TRBD1 or TRBD2 (5 bases each). CDR1 SGHRS and CDR2 YFSETQ come from the germline V gene. The CDR3 loop spans 15 amino acids. V shed 4 bases and J shed 5 bases, with 18 bases lying between them. Here the CDR3 reads CASSDGTQAGETQYF. Here the CDR3 DNA reads TGCGCCAGCAGCGACGGGACCCAGGCTGGGGAGACCCAGTACTTC.

This clonotype has ten or more counts. The chain has TRBV12-3 or TRBV12-4 and TRBJ2-2; 11 bases are a match to TRBD2. The CDR3 covers 16 residues. V shed 7 bases and J 7 bases; nucleotides not matched to a gene: 11. The CDR3: CASTSGSGRAGGELFF. In DNA form, the CDR3 reads TGTGCCAGCACCTCGGGTAGCGGGAGGGCCGGCGGGGAGCTGTTTTTT.

This clonotype was observed many times. V and J are TRBV19 and TRBJ2-7, with D perhaps matching TRBD1 (6 bases). V dropped 5 bases and J dropped 0 bases, with 11 bases sitting between them. CDR1 and CDR2 from the germline V gene are LNHDA and SQIVND (reference sequence). This CDR3 comprises 14 residues. Here the CDR3 reads CASSRQESSYEQYF. The CDR3 DNA reads as TGTGCCAGTAGTCGACAGGAGAGCTCCTACGAGCAGTACTTC.

This chain uses TRBV25-1 with TRBJ1-2; D is unclear. Germline V gene lookup returns CDR1 MGHDK and CDR2 SYGVNS. V lost 8 bases and J lost 4, with 11 bases in between. This CDR3 is built from 12 residues. CDR3 coding DNA: TGTGCCAGCTCCGTTGAGATCTATGGCTACACCTTC. This encodes CASSVEIYGYTF.

This clonotype was detected ten times or more. This rearrangement joins TRBV11-1 to TRBJ2-2, with TRBD1 matching over 10 bases. V was pared by 3 bases and J by 3 bases, with 7 bases of the junction left unmatched. CDR1 and CDR2 (germline): SGHAT, FQDESV (reference sequence). This CDR3 is built from 17 residues. CDR3 bases: TGTGCCAGCAGCTTTTGGAAAGGACAGGGGGACACCGGGGAGCTGTTTTTT. It translates to CASSFWKGQGDTGELFF.

This clonotype has at least ten counts. The V gene is TRBV6-5, the J gene TRBJ1-2, with D uncertain. The V gene's germline CDR1 is MNHEY and CDR2 SVGAGI. V gave up 6 bases and J gave up 8 bases, with 13 bases separating them. The CDR3 is 12 residues long. In nucleotides, the CDR3 is TGTGCCAGCAGGGCTAACACGGGCGGCTACACCTTC. As protein: CASRANTGGYTF.

This clonotype was seen ten or more times. The rearrangement links TRBV18 to TRBJ2-7; possibly TRBD2 for D (5 bases). V lost 1 base to trimming and J lost 4 bases, with 11 bases between them. The CDR3 has 14 amino acids. The germline gives CDR1 KGHSH, CDR2 LQKENI. The CDR3 is CASSPQLAGYEQYF. CDR3 in DNA: TGTGCCAGCTCACCACAACTTGCGGGTTACGAGCAGTACTTC.